This record concerns one T cell receptor (beta chain) sequence. This entry belongs to a study of cytomegalovirus exposure and HLA in healthy donors. The germline V and J ends were trimmed by 3 bases and 3 bases, with 13 bases remaining between them. Germline CDR1 MDHEN, CDR2 SYDVKM. This CDR3 region has 15 residues. Only in-frame clones appear in the TCRdb table, and some are missing; sequencing was by immunoSEQ multiplex PCR. The data show 50,000 to 65,000 clones, with over 90% seen just once and approximately 6.8% held by the top ten. What was sequenced was PBMCs. The source of this sequence is a woman aged 18-29 years in good health and CMV-seropositive. The rearrangement links TRBV28 to TRBJ2-3; maybe TRBD2 (7 bases). The CDR3 DNA sequence: TGTGCCAGCAGTTTGCTAGGGGGGGCAACAGATACGCAGTATTTT. It yields the protein CASSLLGGATDTQYF. Variable domain in full (rest from reference TRBV28 and TRBJ2-3): DVKVTQSSRYLVKRTGEKVFLECVQDMDHENMFWYRQDPGLGLRLIYFSYDVKMKEKGDIPEGYSVSREKKERFSLILESASTNQTSMYLCASSLLGGATDTQYFGPGTRLTVL.